A selection of T cell receptor beta chains follows, all from one sample in a study of shared clonotypes between healthy human individuals. TCRdb's copy holds only in-frame clones and misses some; the assay was immunoSEQ multiplex PCR. The data show around 1.6 million clones, roughly 98% seen once. Material for sequencing was naive CD4+ T cells sorted from blood. All receptors derive from a man aged 25 to 40 in good health. Both conserved end residues are part of each CDR3. The order of the fields is J gene, D gene, CDR3 length, clone size, V gene, CDR3 protein, CDR3 DNA. The D gene is left open where the match is weak. Part of the rows lack a size; the others show once, few, many or a class for expanded clones.

j_call: TRBJ2-7; d_call: NA; cdr3_length: 13; clone_size: NA; v_call: TRBV6-5; cdr3_aa: CASSYRRAYEQYF; cdr3_nt: TGTGCCAGCAGTTACAGAAGGGCCTACGAGCAGTACTTC
j_call: TRBJ2-2; d_call: TRBD1; cdr3_length: 16; clone_size: NA; v_call: TRBV15; cdr3_aa: CATSRGQGVVTGELFF; cdr3_nt: TGTGCCACCAGCAGAGGGCAGGGGGTGGTCACCGGGGAGCTGTTTTTT
j_call: TRBJ2-3; d_call: TRBD2; cdr3_length: 16; clone_size: NA; v_call: TRBV2; cdr3_aa: CASRSPGLAISDTQYF; cdr3_nt: TGTGCCAGCAGGTCACCGGGACTAGCGATCTCAGATACGCAGTATTTT
j_call: TRBJ2-2; d_call: TRBD2; cdr3_length: 17; clone_size: NA; v_call: TRBV5-5; cdr3_aa: CASSWNPGLAGTGELFF; cdr3_nt: TGTGCCAGCAGCTGGAACCCGGGACTAGCCGGTACCGGGGAGCTGTTTTTT
j_call: TRBJ2-7; d_call: TRBD1; cdr3_length: 14; clone_size: NA; v_call: TRBV15; cdr3_aa: CATSRGDSAYEQYF; cdr3_nt: TGTGCCACCAGCAGAGGGGACAGTGCCTACGAGCAGTACTTC
j_call: TRBJ1-2; d_call: NA; cdr3_length: 15; clone_size: NA; v_call: TRBV6-5; cdr3_aa: CASSHLGAGDYGYTF; cdr3_nt: TGTGCCAGCAGTCACCTGGGGGCGGGGGACTATGGCTACACCTTC
j_call: TRBJ2-1; d_call: NA; cdr3_length: 13; clone_size: NA; v_call: TRBV29-1; cdr3_aa: CSVRGLYHNEQFF; cdr3_nt: TGCAGCGTTAGGGGACTCTATCACAATGAGCAGTTCTTC
j_call: TRBJ1-2; d_call: NA; cdr3_length: 9; clone_size: NA; v_call: TRBV29-1; cdr3_aa: CSVGSGYTF; cdr3_nt: TGCAGCGTTGGGTCTGGCTACACCTTC
j_call: TRBJ1-5; d_call: TRBD1; cdr3_length: 14; clone_size: NA; v_call: TRBV2; cdr3_aa: CASAWTGGNQPQHF; cdr3_nt: TGTGCCTCAGCATGGACAGGGGGCAATCAGCCCCAGCATTTT
j_call: TRBJ2-3; d_call: TRBD2; cdr3_length: 11; clone_size: once; v_call: TRBV25-1; cdr3_aa: CASTGGDTQYF; cdr3_nt: TGTGCCAGCACCGGGGGGGATACGCAGTATTTT
j_call: TRBJ2-7; d_call: NA; cdr3_length: 14; clone_size: once; v_call: TRBV28; cdr3_aa: CASVPWQGSYEQYF; cdr3_nt: TGTGCCAGCGTCCCTTGGCAGGGATCCTACGAGCAGTACTTC
j_call: TRBJ1-4; d_call: TRBD1; cdr3_length: 15; clone_size: NA; v_call: TRBV27; cdr3_aa: CASSAWQQGHEKLFF; cdr3_nt: TGTGCCAGCAGTGCATGGCAACAGGGGCATGAAAAACTGTTTTTT
j_call: TRBJ2-5; d_call: NA; cdr3_length: 12; clone_size: NA; v_call: TRBV7-8; cdr3_aa: CASSSGGETQYF; cdr3_nt: TGTGCCAGCAGCTCCGGGGGAGAGACCCAGTACTTC
j_call: TRBJ1-5; d_call: TRBD1; cdr3_length: 15; clone_size: NA; v_call: TRBV7-6; cdr3_aa: CASSLTSGGLQPQHF; cdr3_nt: TGTGCCAGCAGCTTAACTTCAGGGGGGCTTCAGCCCCAGCATTTT
j_call: TRBJ1-5; d_call: NA; cdr3_length: 14; clone_size: NA; v_call: TRBV5-6; cdr3_aa: CASSLAGYDQPQHF; cdr3_nt: TGTGCCAGCAGCTTGGCAGGGTACGATCAGCCCCAGCATTTT
j_call: TRBJ1-3; d_call: TRBD1; cdr3_length: 10; clone_size: NA; v_call: TRBV2; cdr3_aa: CATGDRTLYF; cdr3_nt: TGTGCCACCGGGGACAGGACTTTATATTTT
j_call: TRBJ2-7; d_call: NA; cdr3_length: 15; clone_size: NA; v_call: TRBV9; cdr3_aa: CASSVDGFLTGEQYF; cdr3_nt: TGTGCCAGCAGCGTAGACGGCTTCCTTACCGGCGAGCAGTACTTC
j_call: TRBJ2-3; d_call: NA; cdr3_length: 14; clone_size: NA; v_call: TRBV9; cdr3_aa: CASSRTTGGDTQYF; cdr3_nt: TGTGCCAGCAGCCGAACGACTGGGGGAGATACGCAGTATTTT
j_call: TRBJ2-5; d_call: NA; cdr3_length: 16; clone_size: NA; v_call: TRBV15; cdr3_aa: CATSRGGLRTGETQYF; cdr3_nt: TGTGCCACCAGCAGGGGGGGACTTCGCACAGGGGAGACCCAGTACTTC
j_call: TRBJ2-7; d_call: NA; cdr3_length: 14; clone_size: NA; v_call: TRBV10-1; cdr3_aa: CASSATGKSYEQYF; cdr3_nt: TGCGCCAGCAGTGCTACGGGAAAAAGCTACGAGCAGTACTTC
j_call: TRBJ2-7; d_call: TRBD1; cdr3_length: 15; clone_size: NA; v_call: TRBV5-4; cdr3_aa: CASSLDPQGADEQYF; cdr3_nt: TGTGCCAGCAGCTTGGACCCACAGGGGGCGGATGAGCAGTACTTC
j_call: TRBJ1-5; d_call: TRBD1; cdr3_length: 14; clone_size: NA; v_call: TRBV4-1; cdr3_aa: CASSQGAGNQPQHF; cdr3_nt: TGCGCCAGCAGTCAGGGGGCCGGAAATCAGCCCCAGCATTTT
j_call: TRBJ2-1; d_call: NA; cdr3_length: 11; clone_size: NA; v_call: TRBV7-8; cdr3_aa: CASSLGHEQFF; cdr3_nt: TGTGCCAGCAGTCTTGGGCATGAGCAGTTCTTC
j_call: TRBJ2-2; d_call: TRBD2; cdr3_length: 19; clone_size: NA; v_call: TRBV5-1; cdr3_aa: CASSLGSRGRVTNTGELFF; cdr3_nt: TGCGCCAGCAGCCTCGGGTCTCGCGGGAGGGTAACGAACACCGGGGAGCTGTTTTTT
j_call: TRBJ2-7; d_call: NA; cdr3_length: 13; clone_size: NA; v_call: TRBV6-1; cdr3_aa: CASSDLGPYEQYF; cdr3_nt: TGTGCCAGCAGTGACCTGGGGCCCTACGAGCAGTACTTC
j_call: TRBJ2-7; d_call: NA; cdr3_length: 16; clone_size: NA; v_call: TRBV4-3; cdr3_aa: CASSQVTTGWFYEQYF; cdr3_nt: TGCGCCAGCAGCCAAGTCACTACGGGCTGGTTCTACGAGCAGTACTTC
j_call: TRBJ1-2; d_call: NA; cdr3_length: 14; clone_size: NA; v_call: TRBV2; cdr3_aa: CASSEVGRADGYTF; cdr3_nt: TGTGCCAGCAGTGAAGTGGGCCGGGCGGATGGCTACACCTTC
j_call: TRBJ1-4; d_call: NA; cdr3_length: 16; clone_size: NA; v_call: TRBV5-4; cdr3_aa: CASSAYRDIPNEKLFF; cdr3_nt: TGTGCCAGCAGCGCCTACCGGGACATCCCTAATGAAAAACTGTTTTTT
j_call: TRBJ2-1; d_call: TRBD1; cdr3_length: 18; clone_size: NA; v_call: TRBV10-2; cdr3_aa: CASSQQGISGKSYNEQFF; cdr3_nt: TGCGCCAGCAGTCAACAGGGGATTTCCGGAAAATCCTACAATGAGCAGTTCTTC
j_call: TRBJ2-7; d_call: NA; cdr3_length: 15; clone_size: NA; v_call: TRBV6-5; cdr3_aa: CASSFERTATYEQYF; cdr3_nt: TGTGCCAGCAGTTTTGAGAGGACAGCCACCTACGAGCAGTACTTC
j_call: TRBJ2-5; d_call: NA; cdr3_length: 12; clone_size: NA; v_call: TRBV18; cdr3_aa: CASSFIGETQYF; cdr3_nt: TGTGCCAGCTCCTTCATTGGGGAGACCCAGTACTTC
j_call: TRBJ2-3; d_call: NA; cdr3_length: 14; clone_size: NA; v_call: TRBV27; cdr3_aa: CASSLTGRTDTQYF; cdr3_nt: TGTGCCAGCAGTTTAACGGGACGCACAGATACGCAGTATTTT
j_call: TRBJ2-7; d_call: NA; cdr3_length: 14; clone_size: NA; v_call: TRBV7-6; cdr3_aa: CASSKSTGTYEQYF; cdr3_nt: TGTGCCAGCAGCAAGTCGACAGGCACCTACGAGCAGTACTTC
j_call: TRBJ2-7; d_call: TRBD1; cdr3_length: 14; clone_size: NA; v_call: TRBV2; cdr3_aa: CASSVQDRLLEQYF; cdr3_nt: TGTGCCAGCAGTGTTCAGGACAGGCTTTTGGAGCAGTACTTC
j_call: TRBJ2-2; d_call: TRBD2; cdr3_length: 15; clone_size: NA; v_call: TRBV9; cdr3_aa: CASSGTSGTTGELFF; cdr3_nt: TGTGCCAGCAGTGGGACTAGCGGGACAACCGGGGAGCTGTTTTTT
j_call: TRBJ2-7; d_call: TRBD1; cdr3_length: 15; clone_size: once; v_call: TRBV11-2; cdr3_aa: CASSLAFRGRYEQYF; cdr3_nt: TGTGCCAGCAGCTTAGCTTTCAGGGGGCGATACGAGCAGTACTTC
j_call: TRBJ2-1; d_call: TRBD2; cdr3_length: 18; clone_size: NA; v_call: TRBV4-3; cdr3_aa: CASSLLPHPGGSYNEQFF; cdr3_nt: TGCGCCAGCAGCCTACTCCCCCATCCGGGAGGGTCCTACAATGAGCAGTTCTTC
j_call: TRBJ2-5; d_call: NA; cdr3_length: 15; clone_size: NA; v_call: TRBV6-6; cdr3_aa: CASSYDLHREETQYF; cdr3_nt: TGTGCCAGCAGTTATGACCTACACAGAGAGGAGACCCAGTACTTC
j_call: TRBJ2-1; d_call: TRBD2; cdr3_length: 14; clone_size: NA; v_call: TRBV2; cdr3_aa: CASSELAVYNEQFF; cdr3_nt: TGTGCCAGCAGTGAGCTAGCGGTTTACAATGAGCAGTTCTTC
j_call: TRBJ1-1; d_call: NA; cdr3_length: 15; clone_size: NA; v_call: TRBV27; cdr3_aa: CASSLLGTANTEAFF; cdr3_nt: TGTGCCAGCAGTTTATTAGGCACAGCGAACACTGAAGCTTTCTTT
j_call: TRBJ2-1; d_call: TRBD2; cdr3_length: 15; clone_size: NA; v_call: TRBV27; cdr3_aa: CASRSGRALSNEQFF; cdr3_nt: TGTGCCAGCAGGAGCGGGAGGGCCCTTTCGAATGAGCAGTTCTTC
j_call: TRBJ2-5; d_call: NA; cdr3_length: 13; clone_size: NA; v_call: TRBV11-2; cdr3_aa: CASSRGYQETQYF; cdr3_nt: TGTGCCAGCAGTAGAGGGTACCAAGAGACCCAGTACTTC
j_call: TRBJ2-2; d_call: NA; cdr3_length: 13; clone_size: NA; v_call: TRBV9; cdr3_aa: CASSVAAHGELFF; cdr3_nt: TGTGCCAGCAGCGTAGCTGCCCACGGGGAGCTGTTTTTT
j_call: TRBJ1-5; d_call: NA; cdr3_length: 14; clone_size: NA; v_call: TRBV4-3; cdr3_aa: CASSQVIANQPQHF; cdr3_nt: TGCGCCAGCAGCCAAGTTATCGCCAATCAGCCCCAGCATTTT
j_call: TRBJ2-7; d_call: TRBD2; cdr3_length: 13; clone_size: NA; v_call: TRBV6-6; cdr3_aa: CASSYSSGAGQYF; cdr3_nt: TGTGCCAGCAGTTACTCGAGCGGGGCCGGGCAGTACTTC
j_call: TRBJ2-7; d_call: TRBD2; cdr3_length: 17; clone_size: NA; v_call: TRBV2; cdr3_aa: CASSDYSGASGSYEQYF; cdr3_nt: TGTGCCAGCAGTGATTATAGCGGAGCTAGCGGCTCCTACGAGCAGTACTTC
j_call: TRBJ2-7; d_call: NA; cdr3_length: 15; clone_size: NA; v_call: TRBV11-3; cdr3_aa: CASSAEAGTSYEQYF; cdr3_nt: TGTGCCAGCAGCGCAGAAGCCGGGACTTCCTACGAGCAGTACTTC
j_call: TRBJ1-2; d_call: NA; cdr3_length: 13; clone_size: once; v_call: TRBV12-2; cdr3_aa: CAGFKVRTGGYTF; cdr3_nt: TGTGCAGGTTTCAAGGTCCGGACAGGGGGCTACACCTTC
j_call: TRBJ1-5; d_call: TRBD1; cdr3_length: 16; clone_size: NA; v_call: TRBV18; cdr3_aa: CASSPGGQGVNQPQHF; cdr3_nt: TGTGCCAGCTCACCCGGGGGACAGGGGGTCAATCAGCCCCAGCATTTT
j_call: TRBJ2-1; d_call: NA; cdr3_length: 16; clone_size: NA; v_call: TRBV1; cdr3_aa: CTSSQVSGSTYNEQFF; cdr3_nt: TGCACCAGCAGCCAAGTGAGCGGTTCCACCTACAATGAGCAGTTCTTC
j_call: TRBJ2-3; d_call: NA; cdr3_length: 13; clone_size: NA; v_call: TRBV7-3; cdr3_aa: CASSPPGKDTQYF; cdr3_nt: TGTGCCAGCAGCCCCCCGGGCAAAGATACGCAGTATTTT
j_call: TRBJ2-7; d_call: TRBD2; cdr3_length: 14; clone_size: NA; v_call: TRBV2; cdr3_aa: CASRGGLDYYEQYF; cdr3_nt: TGTGCCAGCAGAGGGGGACTAGACTACTACGAGCAGTACTTC
j_call: TRBJ2-2; d_call: NA; cdr3_length: 14; clone_size: NA; v_call: TRBV7-7; cdr3_aa: CASSFVGDTGELFF; cdr3_nt: TGTGCCAGCAGCTTTGTTGGGGACACCGGGGAGCTGTTTTTT
j_call: TRBJ2-3; d_call: NA; cdr3_length: 16; clone_size: NA; v_call: TRBV29-1; cdr3_aa: CSVRNPRAVLTDTQYF; cdr3_nt: TGCAGCGTCCGAAACCCCCGGGCGGTCCTCACAGATACGCAGTATTTT
j_call: TRBJ2-1; d_call: TRBD2; cdr3_length: 18; clone_size: NA; v_call: TRBV18; cdr3_aa: CASSYLLLTSGSYNEQFF; cdr3_nt: TGTGCCAGCTCATACCTGCTATTAACTAGCGGCTCCTACAATGAGCAGTTCTTC
j_call: TRBJ1-3; d_call: NA; cdr3_length: 13; clone_size: NA; v_call: TRBV15; cdr3_aa: CATSRRSGNTIYF; cdr3_nt: TGTGCCACCAGCAGACGTAGTGGAAACACCATATATTTT
j_call: TRBJ1-4; d_call: TRBD1; cdr3_length: 12; clone_size: once; v_call: TRBV18; cdr3_aa: CASGQGYEKLFF; cdr3_nt: TGTGCCAGCGGACAGGGTTATGAAAAACTGTTTTTT
j_call: TRBJ2-2; d_call: NA; cdr3_length: 15; clone_size: NA; v_call: TRBV2; cdr3_aa: CASSGETLNTGELFF; cdr3_nt: TGTGCCAGCAGTGGGGAGACATTGAACACCGGGGAGCTGTTTTTT
j_call: TRBJ2-2; d_call: TRBD2; cdr3_length: 14; clone_size: NA; v_call: TRBV29-1; cdr3_aa: CSVGRAEGTGELFF; cdr3_nt: TGCAGCGTGGGGAGGGCAGAGGGCACCGGGGAGCTGTTTTTT